This T cell receptor (beta chain) stems from a study of shared clonotypes between healthy human individuals. With 5 bases removed from V and 5 bases from J, the gap between germline ends came to 18 bases. The CDR3 runs to 15 residues. CDR1 and CDR2 (germline): LNHDA, SQIVND (reference sequence). CD4+ cells were split into CD45RA+ naive and CD45RA-negative memory subsets. Some clones are missing from TCRdb's copy, which holds only in-frame ones; the method was immunoSEQ multiplex PCR. The sample records hundreds of thousands of clones, roughly 70% being singletons. Sequencing used memory CD4+ T cells sorted from blood. Sample subset: CD45RA-negative fraction. The receptor was derived from a young woman in good health. The chain couples TRBV19 to TRBJ2-5, with D tentatively TRBD1 or TRBD2 (5 bases each). The CDR3 bases are TGTGCCAGTAGTTCGGGGCAGGGAGTGTCCGAGACCCAGTACTTC. Protein: CASSSGQGVSETQYF. The complete variable domain, with remaining parts taken from reference TRBV19 and TRBJ2-5, reads DGGITQSPKYLFRKEGQNVTLSCEQNLNHDAMYWYRQDPGQGLRLIYYSQIVNDFQKGDIAEGYSVSREKKESFPLTVTSAQKNPTAFYLCASSSGQGVSETQYFGPGTRLLVL.